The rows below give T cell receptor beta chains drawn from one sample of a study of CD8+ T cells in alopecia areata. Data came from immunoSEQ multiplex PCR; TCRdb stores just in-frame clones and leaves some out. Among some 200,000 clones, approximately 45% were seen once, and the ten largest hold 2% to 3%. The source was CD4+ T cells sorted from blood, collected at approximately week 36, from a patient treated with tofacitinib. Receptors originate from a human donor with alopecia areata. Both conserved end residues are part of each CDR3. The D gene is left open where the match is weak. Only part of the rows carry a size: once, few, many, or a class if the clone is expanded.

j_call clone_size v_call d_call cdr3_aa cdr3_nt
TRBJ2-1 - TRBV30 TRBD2 CAWSLSIAGGGDEQFF TGTGCCTGGAGTCTCAGTATAGCGGGAGGGGGCGATGAGCAGTTCTTC
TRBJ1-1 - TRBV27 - CASGRMWGDTEAFF TGTGCCAGCGGAAGGATGTGGGGGGACACTGAAGCTTTCTTT
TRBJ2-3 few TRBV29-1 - CSAEGMDTQYF TGCAGCGCCGAGGGGATGGATACGCAGTATTTT
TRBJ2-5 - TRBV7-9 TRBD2 CASSALLAGRETQYF TGTGCCAGCAGCGCACTACTAGCGGGGCGGGAGACCCAGTACTTC
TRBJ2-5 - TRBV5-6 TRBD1 CASSWTGTGIQTQYF TGTGCCAGCAGCTGGACCGGGACAGGGATTCAGACCCAGTACTTC
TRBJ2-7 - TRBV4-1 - CASYRGRGYEQYF TGCGCCAGTTATAGAGGCAGGGGCTACGAGCAGTACTTC
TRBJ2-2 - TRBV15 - CATSRDKQTGELFF TGTGCCACCAGCAGAGATAAACAGACCGGGGAGCTGTTTTTT
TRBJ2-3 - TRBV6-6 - CASTSLFVEGTDTQYF TGTGCCAGCACCTCCCTGTTTGTGGAGGGCACAGATACGCAGTATTTT
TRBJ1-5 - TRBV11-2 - CASSLDRVQPQHF TGTGCCAGCAGCTTAGACAGGGTACAGCCCCAGCATTTT
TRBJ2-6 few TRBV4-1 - CASSQVPPDISGANVLTF TGCGCCAGCAGCCAAGTACCTCCCGATATCTCTGGGGCCAACGTCCTGACTTTC
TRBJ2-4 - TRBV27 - CASSSPSLAKNIQYF TGTGCCAGCAGTTCCCCGTCCCTAGCCAAAAACATTCAGTACTTC
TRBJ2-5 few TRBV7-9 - CASSFLQGGETQYF TGTGCCAGCAGCTTTCTCCAGGGCGGAGAGACCCAGTACTTC
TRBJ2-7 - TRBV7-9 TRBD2 CASSFGLAGDEQYF TGTGCCAGCAGCTTTGGACTAGCGGGAGACGAGCAGTACTTC
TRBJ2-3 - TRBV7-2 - CASTLAVLSTDTQYF TGTGCCAGCACCTTAGCGGTACTGAGCACAGATACGCAGTATTTT
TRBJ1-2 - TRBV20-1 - CSAQVNYGYTF TGCAGCGCTCAGGTTAACTATGGCTACACCTTC
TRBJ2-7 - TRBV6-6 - CASNQGKGASYEQYF TGTGCCAGCAACCAAGGGAAAGGGGCCTCCTACGAGCAGTACTTC
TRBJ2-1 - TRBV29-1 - CSVGRTGYNEQFF TGCAGCGTCGGAAGAACAGGGTACAATGAGCAGTTCTTC
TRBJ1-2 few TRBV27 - CASSLSPRGNYGYTF TGTGCCAGCAGTTTATCGCCTAGGGGAAACTATGGCTACACCTTC
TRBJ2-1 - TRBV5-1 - CASSLEVGRGSYNEQFF TGCGCCAGCAGCTTGGAGGTCGGGAGAGGTTCCTACAATGAGCAGTTCTTC
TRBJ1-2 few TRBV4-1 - CASSQEEGSSGYTF TGCGCCAGCAGCCAAGAAGAGGGGTCGAGCGGCTACACCTTC
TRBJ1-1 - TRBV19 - CASSRPRSSDNTEAFF TGTGCCAGTAGTAGGCCAAGATCTTCGGACAACACTGAAGCTTTCTTT
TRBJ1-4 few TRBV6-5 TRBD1 CASSGGTEEKLFF TGTGCCAGCAGTGGAGGGACAGAGGAAAAACTGTTTTTT
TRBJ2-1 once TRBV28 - CASSVQHEQFF TGTGCCAGCAGCGTCCAGCATGAGCAGTTCTTC
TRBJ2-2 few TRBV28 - CASRSTAGELFF TGTGCCAGCAGGTCGACCGCCGGGGAGCTGTTTTTT
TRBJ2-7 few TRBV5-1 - CASTPADPFYEQYF TGCGCCAGCACGCCAGCCGACCCTTTCTACGAGCAGTACTTC
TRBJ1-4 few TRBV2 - CASKAGVNEKLFF TGTGCCAGCAAGGCAGGGGTTAATGAAAAACTGTTTTTT
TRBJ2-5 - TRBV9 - CASSVASSTETQYF TGTGCCAGCAGCGTAGCCAGTTCCACGGAGACCCAGTACTTC
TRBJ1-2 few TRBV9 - CASSVGRSGSYTF TGTGCCAGCAGCGTAGGCCGTTCGGGATCCTACACCTTC
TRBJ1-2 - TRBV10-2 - CASSVRGGNYGYTF TGCGCCAGCAGTGTCCGCGGGGGGAACTATGGCTACACCTTC
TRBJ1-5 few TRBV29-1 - CSVGSRDQPQHF TGCAGCGTTGGAAGTAGGGATCAGCCCCAGCATTTT
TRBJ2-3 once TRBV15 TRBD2 CATSTMTSGREDTQYF TGTGCCACCAGCACTATGACTAGCGGGAGAGAAGATACGCAGTATTTT
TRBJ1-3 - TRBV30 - CAWSKGIGSGNTIYF TGTGCCTGGAGTAAGGGAATTGGCTCTGGAAACACCATATATTTT
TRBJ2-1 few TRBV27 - CASRPDTYNEQFF TGTGCCAGCAGACCTGACACCTACAATGAGCAGTTCTTC
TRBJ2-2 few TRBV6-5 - CASSYSGPFTGELFF TGTGCCAGCAGTTACTCGGGACCCTTCACCGGGGAGCTGTTTTTT
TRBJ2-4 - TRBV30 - CAWSVRSNIQYF TGTGCCTGGAGTGTAAGGTCTAACATTCAGTACTTC
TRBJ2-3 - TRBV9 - CASSGYGDTQYF TGTGCCAGCAGCGGCTATGGGGATACGCAGTATTTT
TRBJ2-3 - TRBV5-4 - CASSTGTVTQYF TGTGCCAGCAGCACAGGGACCGTCACGCAGTATTTT
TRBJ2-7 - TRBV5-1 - CASSLVGENTNRQYF TGCGCCAGCAGCTTGGTTGGAGAAAACACCAACAGGCAGTACTTC
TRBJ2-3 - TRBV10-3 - CAISQEVLSTDTQYF TGTGCCATCAGTCAAGAAGTGCTGAGCACAGATACGCAGTATTTT
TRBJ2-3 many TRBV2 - CASKRAVTDTQYF TGTGCCAGCAAACGGGCCGTCACAGATACGCAGTATTTT